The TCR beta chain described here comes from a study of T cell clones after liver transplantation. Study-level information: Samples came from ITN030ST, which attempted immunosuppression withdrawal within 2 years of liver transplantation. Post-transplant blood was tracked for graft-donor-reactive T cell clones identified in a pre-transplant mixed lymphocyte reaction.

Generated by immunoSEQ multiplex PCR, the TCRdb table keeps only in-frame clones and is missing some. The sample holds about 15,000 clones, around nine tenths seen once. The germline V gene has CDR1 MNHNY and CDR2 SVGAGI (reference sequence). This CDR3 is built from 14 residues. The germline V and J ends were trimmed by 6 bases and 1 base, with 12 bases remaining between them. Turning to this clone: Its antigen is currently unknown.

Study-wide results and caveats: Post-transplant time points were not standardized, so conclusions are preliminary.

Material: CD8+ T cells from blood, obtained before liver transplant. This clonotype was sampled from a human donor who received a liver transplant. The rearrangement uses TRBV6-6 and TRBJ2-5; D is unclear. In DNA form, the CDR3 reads TGTGCCAGCAGCCCGACGTGGCCCCAAGAGACCCAGTACTTC. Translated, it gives CASSPTWPQETQYF.